Shown below are 6 T cell receptor beta chains from a single sample sequenced in a study of cytomegalovirus exposure and HLA in healthy donors (dated by TCRdb to about 2017). The protocol used for the library was the immunoSEQ multiplex PCR assay. The multiplex PCR relied on a mix of 60 forward primers for TCR Vbeta segments and 13 reverse primers for TCR Jbeta segments. TCRdb took over this immuneACCESS table, retaining in-frame rearrangements with V and J assigned. Such tables are incomplete; in checked studies, under half of the missing clones stem from an unresolved V gene, and the remainder is unexplained. In this sample the table shows fewer than 150,000 clones, roughly 76% of which occur a single time. The ten largest account for around 3.7% of the sample. Material for sequencing was PBMCs. The receptor set was obtained from a man between 18 and 35 years old in good health and CMV-seronegative.

The rearrangement links TRBV15 to TRBJ1-3, with TRBD1 matching 8 bases. The length of the CDR3 is 15 residues. Per germline, CDR1 LNHNV and CDR2 YYDKDF (reference sequence). Trimming cost V 0 bases and J 2 bases; bases outside gene matches: 0. The CDR3, as DNA: TGTGCCACCAGCAGAGAACAGGGGGCTGGAAACACCATATATTTT. It encodes CATSREQGAGNTIYF.

The CDR3 DNA follows: TGTGCCAGCAGTCCTATGGAGGAAATCAGCAATCAGCCCCAGCATTTT. Encoded protein: CASSPMEEISNQPQHF. The chain links TRBV27 to TRBJ1-5; D gene unclear. The CDR3 runs 16 residues. Trimming shortened V by 5 bases and J by 1 base, and 15 bases separated the two germline ends. Germline loops: CDR1 MNHEY, CDR2 SMNVEV (reference sequence).

The chain combines TRBV10-3 with TRBJ2-5; 11 bases align to TRBD1. The J call is doubtful: the DNA matches TRBJ2-7 better. Germline V gene data show CDR1 as ENHRY and CDR2 as SYGVKD. The CDR3 runs 15 residues. The CDR3 DNA sequence: TGTGCCATCAGCCAGGACAGGGGGCTTTTAGACGAGCAGTACTTC. Its translation is CAISQDRGLLDEQYF.

CDR3 protein: CASSLITPAEDEQYF. In DNA form, the CDR3 reads TGCGCCAGCAGCTTGATCACCCCTGCGGAGGACGAGCAGTACTTC. V gene TRBV5-1 combines with J gene TRBJ2-5, with D perhaps TRBD2 (5 bases). Near its end, the DNA agrees better with TRBJ2-7, so the J call may be wrong. Per germline, CDR1 SGHRS and CDR2 YFSETQ. CDR3 length: 15 amino acids.

This clone was recorded a few times. J is TRBJ1-1 and V is TRBV30, with TRBD1 identical over 8 bases. There are 14 residues in the CDR3. Looked up from germline, CDR1 is GTSNPN and CDR2 is SVGIG (reference sequence). J gave up 4 bases and V 2 bases, and 6 bases lay outside the gene matches. CDR3 residues: CAWSRAGGLTEAFF. The CDR3 DNA sequence: TGTGCCTGGAGTAGAGCAGGGGGCCTCACTGAAGCTTTCTTT. Supplemented by reference TRBV30 and TRBJ1-1, the full variable domain reads SQTIHQWPATLVQPVGSPLSLECTVEGTSNPNLYWYRQAAGRGLQLLFYSVGIGQISSEVPQNLSASRPQDRQFILSSKKLLLSDSGFYLCAWSRAGGLTEAFFGQGTRLTVV.

This rearrangement joins TRBV19 to TRBJ2-1; D is perhaps TRBD1 (6 bases). The CDR3 sequence is 14 residues long. Trimming shortened V by 1 base and J by 8 bases, and 12 bases separated the two germline ends. The germline V gene has CDR1 LNHDA and CDR2 SQIVND (reference sequence). CDR3 in amino acids: CASSIAVRGDEQFF. The CDR3 DNA follows: TGTGCCAGTAGTATAGCGGTCAGGGGCGATGAGCAGTTCTTC.